The 17 T cell receptor beta chains below come from one sample, sequenced in a study of vaccination effects on CD4 cells after COVID-19. Here immunoSEQ multiplex PCR was the method, and the copy in TCRdb shows in-frame clones only, minus some. This sample has about 66,000 clones, with about 67% found just once. Following an approximately ten-day culture, CD4+ T cells were purified. All study participants received two doses of BNT162b2 or mRNA-1273 vaccine. Their antigens remain unidentified. Material: CD4+ T cells from PBMCs cultured without peptide, obtained after COVID-19 vaccination. The receptors were sampled from a human donor who received a COVID-19 vaccine.

J is TRBJ2-3 and V is TRBV19; D is perhaps TRBD1 or TRBD2 (6 bases each). The germline gives CDR1 LNHDA, CDR2 SQIVND (reference sequence). The V and J ends lost 1 base and 1 base respectively, with 12 bases between them. The CDR3 sequence is 16 residues long. The CDR3 region is CASSIAWGAGTDTQYF. Here the CDR3 DNA reads TGTGCCAGTAGTATAGCTTGGGGGGCTGGCACAGATACGCAGTATTTT.

The gene calls are TRBV5-1 and TRBJ2-7; 7 bases match TRBD1. Germline assignment: CDR1 SGHRS and CDR2 YFSETQ. Trimming at V came to 5 bases and at J to 6 bases, leaving 11 bases not matched to a gene. CDR3 length: 14 residues. The DNA for the CDR3 is TGCGCCAGCAGACTTGGGACAGTAGAAAGCGAGCAGTACGTC. Translation: CASRLGTVESEQYV.

This sequence joins TRBV28 and TRBJ2-5, with TRBD1 identical over 9 bases. Germline CDR1 reads MDHEN; CDR2 reads SYDVKM. Trimming removed 6 bases from V and 7 bases from J; junction bases left unmatched: 12. The CDR3 length is 15 residues. The CDR3: CASRSPGQGKGTQYF. The CDR3 DNA is TGTGCCAGCAGGTCACCGGGACAGGGTAAAGGGACCCAGTACTTC.

The J gene is TRBJ1-5, the V gene TRBV9, with D hard to call. CDR1 is SGDLS, CDR2 YYNGEE, per germline. The CDR3 is 15 residues long. Trimming stripped 4 bases from V and 7 bases from J, with 18 bases between. The CDR3 nucleotides are TGTGCCAGCAGCCAAAACGGACTTTCGGGACAGCCCCAGCATTTT. The encoded protein is CASSQNGLSGQPQHF. Based on the CDR3 plus reference TRBV9 and TRBJ1-5, the full variable domain is DSGVTQTPKHLITATGQRVTLRCSPRSGDLSVYWYQQSLDQGLQFLIQYYNGEERAKGNILERFSAQQFPDLHSELNLSSLELGDSALYFCASSQNGLSGQPQHFGDGTRLSIL.

This chain links TRBV18 with TRBJ1-2; the D is unclear. The CDR3 is 13 amino acids. Germline assignment: CDR1 KGHSH and CDR2 LQKENI. V was shortened by 0 bases and J by 4 bases, with 6 bases between the two germline ends. The CDR3 DNA sequence: TGTGCCAGCTCACCACCGTCAACCTATGGCTACACCTTC. It specifies CASSPPSTYGYTF.

The CDR3 DNA sequence: TGTGCCAGTAGAAGTGACAGCTCCTATAATTCACCCCTCCACTTT. This codes for CASRSDSSYNSPLHF. The chain employs TRBV19 and TRBJ1-6, with a weak D call TRBD1 (5 bases). Germline CDR1 reads LNHDA; CDR2 reads SQIVND (reference sequence). The CDR3 spans 15 residues. The V end lost 6 bases, the J end lost 0 bases, and 9 bases lay between the germline ends.

This chain joins TRBV5-1 and TRBJ2-3, with unresolved D. The CDR3 contains 17 residues. V was pared by 0 bases and J by 1 base, with 15 bases between. Germline V CDR1 and CDR2: SGHRS, YFSETQ. The CDR3 region has the DNA TGCGCCAGCAGCTTGGGCAGGTTTACAGATGGCACAGATACGCAGTATTTT. Translating it yields CASSLGRFTDGTDTQYF.

This clone was observed a few times. The CDR3 region has the DNA TGCGCCAGCAGCTTGGCGGCTAGCGGGGGCCTGTACCAAGAGACCCAGTACTTC. It translates to CASSLAASGGLYQETQYF. The gene calls are TRBV5-1 and TRBJ2-5; TRBD2 agrees at 10 bases. Trimming at V came to 0 bases and at J to 0 bases, leaving 8 bases not matched to a gene. Germline CDR1 is SGHRS and CDR2 is YFSETQ. This CDR3 comprises 18 residues.

The rearrangement joins TRBV7-3 to TRBJ2-2; D remains ambiguous. This CDR3 has 15 amino acids. V lost 5 bases and J lost 0, with 10 bases in between. From germline, CDR1 is SGHTA and CDR2 FQGTGA. CDR3 amino acids: CASSHDPANTGELFF. The CDR3, as DNA: TGTGCCAGCAGCCACGATCCGGCGAACACCGGGGAGCTGTTTTTT.

CDR3 DNA: TGTGCCAGCCATAAATGGACAGGGGCGTCTTCACCCCTCCACTTT. Its translation is CASHKWTGASSPLHF. The chain has TRBV27 and TRBJ1-6; 9 bases are a match to TRBD1. From germline, CDR1 is MNHEY and CDR2 SMNVEV (reference sequence). V gave up 8 bases and J gave up 9 bases; unmatched junction bases: 11. CDR3 size: 15 residues.

The chain employs TRBV6-5 and TRBJ2-2; either TRBD1 or TRBD2 may fit D (5 bases each). Germline V lookup: CDR1 MNHEY, CDR2 SVGAGI. The CDR3 contains 13 residues. Trimming removed 7 bases at V and 7 bases at J, with 13 bases between. The CDR3 nucleotides read TGTGCCAGCATGAGACGAGGGGACGGGGAGCTGTTTTTT. Translation gives CASMRRGDGELFF.

V and J are TRBV6-1 and TRBJ2-2, with D uncertain. V lost 2 bases and J 4 bases, leaving 14 bases between the germline ends. The CDR3 spans 16 residues. CDR1 and CDR2 (germline): MNHNS, SASEGT. Here the CDR3 reads CASSELLGQFTGELFF. In DNA form, the CDR3 reads TGTGCCAGCAGTGAACTCCTTGGGCAGTTCACCGGGGAGCTGTTTTTT.

The chain carries TRBV10-3 and TRBJ2-7; 8 bases fit TRBD1. The CDR3 runs 16 residues. In germline, CDR1 is ENHRY, CDR2 SYGVKD. V dropped 3 bases and J dropped 7; count of bases not matched to a gene: 14. CDR3 amino acids: CAISDPRTGNVREQYV. In nucleotides, the CDR3 is TGTGCCATCAGTGATCCTCGGACAGGGAACGTAAGGGAGCAGTACGTC.

This CDR3 is CASSAVRESEAFF. DNA of the CDR3: TGCGCCAGCAGTGCTGTAAGGGAGTCTGAAGCTTTCTTT. The rearrangement uses TRBV5-1 and TRBJ1-1; D call uncertain. This CDR3 is 13 amino acids long. With 5 bases removed from V and 6 bases from J, the gap between germline ends came to 14 bases. Germline CDR1 reads SGHRS; CDR2 reads YFSETQ.

This clone has a handful of counts. The chain uses TRBV10-1 and TRBJ1-2, with D hard to call. CDR1 is WNHNN, CDR2 SYGVQD, per germline (reference sequence). V was pared by 2 bases and J by 7 bases, with 11 bases between. CDR3 length equals 13 residues. The CDR3 reads CASSERQEVGYTF. The CDR3 coding sequence is TGCGCCAGCAGTGAGAGGCAGGAGGTTGGCTACACCTTC.

The chain combines TRBV6-5 with TRBJ2-2, with D maybe TRBD2 (6 bases). V was pared by 0 bases and J by 1 base, with 6 bases between. The CDR3 loop spans 15 amino acids. Germline V gene sequence: CDR1 MNHEY, CDR2 SVGAGI. The CDR3 DNA is TGTGCCAGCAGTTACTCGGGGGGGAACACCGGGGAGCTGTTTTTT. Its protein is CASSYSGGNTGELFF.

This chain uses TRBV9 with TRBJ1-2, with a weak D call TRBD1 (5 bases). Germline V gene sequence: CDR1 SGDLS, CDR2 YYNGEE. The CDR3 contains 17 residues. The V gene lost 4 bases and the J gene lost 7 bases, with 26 bases spanning the gap. CDR3 loop: CASSPRERGVQMGGYTF. CDR3 sequence (DNA): TGTGCCAGCAGCCCGAGAGAGAGAGGGGTCCAAATGGGTGGCTACACCTTC.